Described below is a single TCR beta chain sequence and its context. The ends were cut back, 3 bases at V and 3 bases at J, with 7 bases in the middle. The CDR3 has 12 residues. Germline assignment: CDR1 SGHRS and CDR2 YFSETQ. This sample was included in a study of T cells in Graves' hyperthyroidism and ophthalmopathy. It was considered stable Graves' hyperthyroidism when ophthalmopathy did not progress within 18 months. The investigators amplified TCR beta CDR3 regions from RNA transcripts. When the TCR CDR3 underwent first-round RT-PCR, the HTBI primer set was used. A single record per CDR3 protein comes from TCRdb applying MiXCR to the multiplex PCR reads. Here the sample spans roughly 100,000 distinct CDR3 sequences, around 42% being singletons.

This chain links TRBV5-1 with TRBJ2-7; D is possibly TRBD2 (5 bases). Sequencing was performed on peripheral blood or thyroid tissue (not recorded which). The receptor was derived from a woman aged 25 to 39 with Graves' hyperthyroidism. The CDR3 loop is CASSSTSYEQYF. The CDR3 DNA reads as TGCGCCAGCAGCTCCACTAGCTACGAGCAGTACTTC.